The 10 T cell receptor beta chains below come from one sample, sequenced in a study of early T cells in non-severe SARS-CoV-2 infection. TCRdb ran MiXCR on the 5' RACE reads and lists one entry per CDR3 protein. The data hold about 61,000 distinct CDR3 sequences, with about 10% observed a single time. The sample consisted of whole blood. These receptors originate from an adult who was a healthcare worker with PCR-confirmed SARS-CoV-2 infection or an uninfected control (not recorded which).

This clonotype was detected many times. The chain recombines TRBV18 with TRBJ2-7, with D possibly TRBD1 on 5 matching bases. The CDR3 is 14 amino acids. Germline V gene sequence: CDR1 KGHSH, CDR2 LQKENI. The ends were cut back, 3 bases at V and 2 bases at J, with 11 bases in the middle. The CDR3 DNA reads as TGTGCCAGCTCACCTCGTGGACACACCTACGAGCAGTACTTC. Residues: CASSPRGHTYEQYF.

This clonotype has at least ten counts. The rearrangement joins TRBV7-9 to TRBJ2-1, with D perhaps TRBD2 (5 bases). Germline loops: CDR1 SEHNR, CDR2 FQNEAQ (reference sequence). The V end was cut by 5 bases, the J end by 2 bases, with 7 bases between. The CDR3 loop spans 13 amino acids. The CDR3 DNA follows: TGTGCCAGCAGCGCCGGGACCTACAATGAGCAGTTCTTC. Amino acids: CASSAGTYNEQFF.

The table lists this clonotype with many counts. CDR3 loop: CASSKPPGFPETQYF. The CDR3 DNA follows: TGTGCCAGCAGCAAACCGCCGGGTTTCCCAGAGACCCAGTACTTC. The chain has TRBV21-1 and TRBJ2-5. TRBV21-1 is a pseudogene. The length of the CDR3 is 15 residues.

This clonotype was seen more than once but under ten times. The chain employs TRBV20-1 and TRBJ2-3; perhaps TRBD2 as D (6 bases). Germline V gene sequence: CDR1 DFQATT, CDR2 SNEGSKA (reference sequence). V gave up 7 bases and J gave up 0 bases, with 8 bases separating them. The CDR3 runs 12 residues. The CDR3 nucleotides read TGCAGTGGCGGGGTTAGCACAGATACGCAGTATTTT. Translating gives CSGGVSTDTQYF.

CDR3 in amino acids: CASSLAEFPENTEAFF. CDR3 nucleotide sequence: TGTGCCAGCAGTTTAGCCGAGTTCCCTGAGAACACTGAAGCTTTCTTT. The chain links TRBV12-3 or TRBV12-4 to TRBJ1-1; D not resolved. The V and J ends lost 0 bases and 1 base respectively, with 12 bases between them. The CDR3 extends over 16 amino acids.

This clonotype was recorded a few times. V and J are TRBV3-2 and TRBJ1-3; the table names TRBD1, a call not compared with the DNA. TRBV3-2 is flagged as a pseudogene. This CDR3 contains 11 residues. The DNA of the CDR3 is TGTGCCAGCAGCCGGACAGACACCATATATTTT. It encodes CASSRTDTIYF.

This clonotype was recorded at least ten times. The chain employs TRBV11-2 and TRBJ2-3, with 10 bases lining up with TRBD2. J was trimmed by 5 bases and V by 5 bases; bases with no gene match: 7. CDR3 length: 15 residues. Germline V lookup: CDR1 SGHAT, CDR2 FQNNGV. The CDR3 sequence is CASSTSGGALDTQYF. The CDR3 coding sequence is TGTGCCAGCAGCACGAGCGGGGGGGCCCTAGATACGCAGTATTTT.

This chain joins TRBV9 and TRBJ2-7; a possible D gene is TRBD2 (5 bases). The V and J ends lost 0 bases and 5 bases respectively, with 15 bases between them. The V gene's germline CDR1 is SGDLS and CDR2 YYNGEE. This CDR3 spans 15 amino acids. The DNA of the CDR3 is TGTGCCAGCAGCGTAGCGGGCGGGCCCCGGGACGAGCAGTACTTC. This translates into CASSVAGGPRDEQYF.

The chain employs TRBV7-2 and TRBJ1-5, with TRBD1 as a possible D gene (5 bases). The V end was cut by 3 bases, the J end by 6 bases, with 9 bases between. CDR1 and CDR2 from the germline V gene are SGHTA and FQGNSA. There are 13 residues in the CDR3. CDR3 in DNA: TGTGCCAGCAGCTTCCCCCAGGGTCAGCCCCAGCATTTT. The encoded protein is CASSFPQGQPQHF.

The sample holds a few counts of this clonotype. The chain recombines TRBV18 with TRBJ2-3, with D possibly being TRBD2 (7 bases). Germline CDR1 KGHSH, CDR2 LQKENI. The CDR3 covers 14 residues. Trimming stripped 3 bases from V and 6 bases from J, with 13 bases between. The CDR3 sequence: CASSPTGGKDTQYF. CDR3 coding DNA: TGTGCCAGCTCACCGACGGGGGGCAAGGATACGCAGTATTTT. Variable domain in full (rest from reference TRBV18 and TRBJ2-3): NAGVMQNPRHLVRRRGQEARLRCSPMKGHSHVYWYRQLPEEGLKFMVYLQKENIIDESGMPKERFSAEFPKEGPSILRIQQVVRGDSAAYFCASSPTGGKDTQYFGPGTRLTVL.